This T cell receptor beta chain was observed in a study of T cell responses to AZD1222 COVID-19 vaccine. Germline CDR1 and CDR2: LGHDT and YNNKEL (reference sequence). The CDR3 has 16 residues. The germline V and J ends were trimmed by 6 bases and 4 bases, with 19 bases remaining between them. Study-wide points: Of spike-specific TCRs, nearly half reportedly target regions left unmutated in variants. Baseline seropositivity occurred in only a handful of AZD1222 recipients. Repertoire collection took place solely once the T cell response had peaked. CD4 TCRs linked to vaccination spanned spike, dominating at 160-218 and 743-854.

Details on this clone: Its specificity is unknown.

This table comes from immunoSEQ multiplex PCR, and its TCRdb copy is limited to in-frame clones, with some not included. The sample shows 90,000 to 150,000 clones, about 88% of them seen only once. Source: peripheral blood, taken on day 0 of AZD1222 vaccination. The chain uses TRBV3-1 (or the pseudogene TRBV3-2) and TRBJ1-3, with D perhaps matching TRBD1 (6 bases). The clonotype was recovered from an adult in good health. The DNA of the CDR3 is TGTGCCAGCAGGCCAAGATTAGGCGACAGGGGAAACACCATATATTTT. This encodes CASRPRLGDRGNTIYF.